Here is one T cell receptor beta chain with its context. Its binding antigen is unknown. Base-call qualities are not available, and no considerably larger clone is one nucleotide away. The library was built by means of the immunoSEQ multiplex PCR assay. For the multiplex PCR, a mixture combining 60 forward primers for TCR Vbeta segments and 13 reverse primers for TCR Jbeta segments was used. The CDR3 region of rearranged TCR beta genes was amplified from genomic DNA with a multiplex PCR assay. The Illumina HiSeq System was used to sequence the amplified TCR beta libraries as 87-base-pair reads. Regarding the original processing steps: A later analysis counted 65 million to 90 million unique TCR beta chains across the approximately 700 repertoires, and around 9.9 million of these chains were shared by at least two donors. Raw reads were error-corrected and collapsed into unique sequences by a nearest-neighbor algorithm in which closely related sequences were merged to remove PCR and sequencing errors. CDR3 sequences were aligned to IMGT reference sequences to assign V, D and J gene segments. Each retained sequence needed at least a six-nucleotide match to both a V gene segment and a J gene segment. Rearrangements were classified as productive when the CDR3 lacked stop codons and remained in frame with V and J, and all other rearrangements were classified as non-productive. Following IMGT convention, CDR3 was defined as the stretch from the second conserved V-encoded cysteine to the conserved J-encoded phenylalanine. The earlier analysis of about 610 of the donors excluded any sequence lacking an unambiguous match to a single V gene segment. An earlier analysis of a few hundred of the donors called V segments functional above 56.7% productive rearrangements and segregating when the between-donor standard deviation exceeded 5%. A statistical classification framework was built for diagnosing cytomegalovirus status from the catalog of TCR beta chain sequences. V and J gene assignment, in a later analysis, came from comparing TCR nucleotide sequences with IMGT/GENE-DB human TR gene sequences. Using the TCRdist pipeline, a later analysis assigned CDR3 sequences along with most-parsimonious VDJ recombination scenarios. In a later analysis, each TCR beta chain was defined by its CDR3 amino acid sequence together with its V-gene family, and reads without a unique V-gene family were excluded. To address suspected cross-contamination and a sequencing artifact, a later analysis removed roughly 580 highly shared, low-generation-probability nucleotide sequences. In a later analysis, a clonal expansion index was calculated for each public chain from normalized within-repertoire ranks of inferred template counts. In a later analysis, generation probabilities were computed with a VDJ recombination model fitted to out-of-frame rearrangements, and the resulting probabilities were checked against IGoR. Hypergeometric tests were used in a later analysis to score TCR-TCR, TCR-HLA and TCR-CMV co-occurrence, with a repertoire-size bias correction applied to the TCR pairs. False discovery rates were estimated in a later analysis by permuting HLA or CMV assignments 20 times. A later analysis grouped co-occurring TCRs with DBSCAN, adding TCRdist sequence similarity when clustering within HLA-allele-positive subsets. Co-occurrence clustering excluded repertoires with fewer than 30,000 or more than 120,000 public chains, plus five with anomalous nucleotide sharing. TCRdb carries this immuneACCESS record with in-frame sequences only. Its versions omit some clonotypes, under half of them owing to an unresolved V gene in the studies checked, with the rest unexplained. That table gives V, J and clone size, and the DNA gave D and trimming. Across this sample there are around 67,000 clones, with less than 80% seen only once. Around 3% of the sample lies in the top ten.

This sample is drawn from a study of cytomegalovirus exposure and HLA in healthy donors (dated by TCRdb to 2017 to 2019). About the study as a whole: According to an earlier analysis of 587 of the donors, 150 million to 200 million T cells yielded 117 million unique TCR beta sequences and about 300 Gb of sequence data. Approximately 310 gigabases of sequencing data and tens of millions of unique TCR sequences were included in an early release covering under 650 HLA-typed donors. Of the 300 to 400 genotyped donors, over 65% fell in the genetic ancestry cluster associated with self-reported Caucasian donors. The study aimed to test whether signatures of past pathogen exposure could be identified by cataloging public T cell receptors. The study used immunosequencing to profile the T cell repertoires of approximately 630 subjects and linked those repertoires to cytomegalovirus serostatus. Along with the approximately 700-subject first cohort, a separate validation cohort of some 130 different subjects was used. To predict cytomegalovirus infection status, the study combined high-throughput TCR immunosequencing, statistical association of individual TCRs with disease status, and machine learning. In a later analysis, previously published TCR beta repertoires from 600 to 850 donors were re-analyzed and high-resolution HLA genotyping was added so that TCR occurrence patterns could be studied. In the later analysis, no new phenotypic data were used to find candidate immune exposures; instead, reliance was placed on TCR beta sequences and their occurrence across donors. In an earlier analysis of 587 of the donors, high-throughput TCR beta sequencing was used to judge whether each TCR beta V gene segment behaved as functional or pseudogenic. Donor age, sex, ethnicity and CMV serostatus were compiled together with the repertoire data. Genome-wide SNP genotypes for about 55% of the roughly 670 donors were used in a later genetic analysis, which treated that subset as a discovery cohort. All discovery cohort repertoires had been generated using a single sequencing platform. Both class I and class II loci were covered by HLA typing, at four-digit resolution. Typing coverage differed by locus: A, B, C, DRB1 and DQB1 were typed in about 620-630 donors, DQA1 in about 560, DPA1 in nearly 610, and DPB1 in 450 to 480. Several DR-DQ haplotypes were treated as single units for association and clustering because of strong linkage in the cohort. Across around 400 genotyped donors of the cohort, an average of approximately 240,000 unique TCR beta nucleotide sequences per donor were sequenced, and approximately 19% of those sequences were non-productive. Overall results and qualifications from the work: A later analysis found that TCR association rates varied across HLA loci, with DRB1 alleles showing the most associated TCRs and HLA-C alleles the fewest. Because some donors lacked HLA typing at each locus, the association tests relied only on the typed subset. Linkage disequilibrium might explain the correlated functional status among segregating V segments, but an unknown experimental factor could not be excluded. Presence/absence analyses assumed roughly uniform sequencing depth across donors, an assumption that may not hold. The authors suggested that the approach could potentially be extended to other disease states and immunological phenotypes. Because the 87-base-pair reads could not distinguish some IMGT-functional V segments, including TRBV6-2 and TRBV6-3, those segments were excluded. According to a later analysis, parvovirus B19, influenza, CMV and Epstein-Barr virus appeared linked to several top co-occurrence clusters. Assigning TCR associations to individual alleles was difficult when HLA alleles, especially DR and DQ, strongly co-occurred. Most TCR sequences were observed very rarely across donors, whereas some public TCRs were present in many individuals. A later genetic analysis reported fewer N-insertions in productive TCRs among donors in an Asian-associated ancestry cluster than the roughly 650-donor mean. The classifier was reported to diagnose cytomegalovirus status with high specificity and sensitivity in both the original and validation cohorts. An association between a missense DCLRE1C variant and V-gene and J-gene trimming of TCR beta chains was found in a later genetic analysis and replicated in an independent cohort. A further reported finding was that TCR beta sequences accurately predicted the HLA-A and HLA-B alleles for most subjects in the first cohort. The study listed 150 to 200 TCR beta chains as associated with cytomegalovirus. A cluster of highly shared sequence variants was judged likely to be a technical artifact of the sequencing pipeline. In a later analysis, HLA-associated TCR beta chains showed more clonal expansion and lower generation probabilities than non-associated chains that were equally common. At a false discovery rate of 0.05, a later analysis linked some 18,000 TCR beta sequences to specific HLA alleles. The only immune exposure information available for the cohort was CMV serostatus. Broadly in line with IMGT annotations, most TCR beta V segments showed up in productive rearrangements about 87% or about 30% of the time in an earlier analysis of 450 to 600 of the donors. In vitro tests confirmed that a few of the cytomegalovirus-associated TCR beta chains recognize cytomegalovirus antigens. According to a later analysis, most CMV-associated TCR beta chains appeared to be HLA-restricted, and the HLA associations seemed to be driven largely by CMV exposure. Only TCR beta chains were sequenced in this cohort, and the absence of alpha or paired-chain data limited detectable features. Over 15 rarely observed V segments, including chromosome 9 orphons, were excluded from the earlier analysis of some 590 of the donors because counts were too low.

The cohort was made up of roughly 670 healthy bone marrow donors. At the time of sampling, all cohort members were nominally healthy, though unrecorded immune exposures were likely present. The donor was CMV seronegative and was included in the group of about 350 seronegative cohort members. A peripheral blood sample was collected from each donor, and TCR beta sequencing was performed on peripheral blood mononuclear cells. Genomic DNA extraction from the blood cell samples was performed with the Qiagen DNeasy Blood Extraction Kit. The CDR3, cysteine through phenylalanine, is 15 amino acids long. Only the CDR3 part of the read is kept: 45 bases, read in frame from the first base. V gives up 3 bases and J gives up 3 bases, and the segment between their germline ends measures 15 bases. From a lookup of the germline V gene, CDR1 and CDR2 are SQVTM and ANQGSEA.

The chain was built from TRBV29-1 and TRBJ1-3; tentative D gene TRBD1, with 6 bases matching. This TCR was recovered from a woman aged 45-60 years in good health and CMV-seronegative. Sequencing was done on a sample of PBMCs. CDR3 sequence: CSVEGGRGSGNTIYF. At the DNA level, the sequence is TGCAGCGTTGAGGGGGGGCGCGGTAGTGGAAACACCATATATTTT.